This record looks at one T cell receptor (beta chain) sequence and its context. Its matching antigen is unknown. Sequencing used immunoSEQ multiplex PCR; TCRdb keeps in-frame clones, though not all of them. Here the sample spans approximately 99,000 clones, 85% to 90% being singletons. This specimen belongs to a study of Tregs in tolerant kidney transplant recipients. Study summary: The nonmyeloablative bone marrow transplants came from related graft donors, with transient mixed chimerism. Findings of the study overall: Antigen-driven expansion was suggested because donor-specific Tregs expanded more than all Tregs in tolerant patients. Validation in larger populations is needed because few patients were studied.

The CDR3 spans 15 residues. Germline V gene sequence: CDR1 SEHNR, CDR2 FQNEAQ (reference sequence). V lost 6 bases, J lost 4 bases, and 19 bases lay in between. Thawed PBMCs were FACS-sorted into unstimulated CD4+CD25+CD127- regulatory T cells, CD4+CD25- non-regulatory cells, CD4 and CD8 cells. Sequencing was performed on CD4+ T cells from blood, taken before the transplant. The chain is built from TRBV7-9 and TRBJ2-7, with D maybe TRBD2 (5 bases). The receptor was derived from a human donor who received a combined kidney and bone marrow transplant. CDR3 nucleotides: TGTGCCAGCAGTCTAGCTTATGGCCCCTCTTACGAGCAGTACTTC. Encoded protein: CASSLAYGPSYEQYF.